A single TCR beta chain is shown here with its context. This clonotype came up a few times. The target of this receptor is not known. No qualities accompany the bases; no much larger clone lies one base away. The CDR3 sequence holds 18 residues, the cysteine and phenylalanine included. The kept DNA is CDR3 alone, 54 bases in frame from the first base. Per the germline V gene, SGHTA is the CDR1 and FQGNSA is the CDR2. V is cut back by 5 bases and J by 1 base, with 10 bases in the junction unmatched. The time point label corresponds to: pre-sensitization, week 0. The treatment or condition label here, explained by the study, means: therapeutic diphenylcyclopropenone sensitization with weekly scalp DPC. Blood at each patch-test visit was drawn before the patch test was applied. Eligible patients were aged 18 to 70, diagnosed with alopecia, deemed suitable for DPC therapy, and excluded if pregnant. Unfractionated whole blood was collected in Tempus Blood RNA tubes, and total RNA was extracted from that blood.

The sample comes from a study of human T cells and chemical hapten exposure (dated by TCRdb to the early 2020s). As for the study more broadly: For sensitization, 2% DPC in acetone was applied to a roughly 2 cm by roughly 2 cm area of upper inner arm skin. In alopecia patients, the study followed how the peripheral blood TCR repertoire changed in vivo over primary and secondary sensitization to diphenylcyclopropenone (DPC), a hapten. Weekly therapeutic DPC doses were additionally applied to the scalp of patients throughout the roughly 25-week study period. Blood samples were taken from patients before sensitization (week 0) and then at 2, 6 and about 24 weeks after DPC sensitization. Most of the patients in the cohort were female, and the cohort covered alopecia areata with under or over 50% scalp involvement, alopecia totalis and alopecia universalis. Libraries were pooled for sequencing, and variation in per-sample TCR yields was attributed mainly to small differences in library volumes within the pool. For TCR sequencing, blood came from twenty-nine alopecia patients at anywhere from one to four time points (pre-sensitization, 2, 6 and 24 weeks). Patch testing on the upper back used Finn chambers containing 0.01% DPC, with scoring done after 6 days according to International Contact Dermatitis Research Group standards.

What the study reported, not specific to this receptor: Because all patients had alopecia, a presumed autoimmune disease, the immune response of the patients might differ from that of healthy individuals. The number of TCRs above 1 in 1000 frequency did not change with DPC sensitization; there was no evidence of global repertoire structure alterations. A positive correlation was found between the number of PT1 expanded TCRs and patch test score, with significance reached at thresholds 8, 16 and 32 but not 4. Expanded TCRs formed significantly more large CDR3 similarity clusters than pre-sensitization or healthy control sets, consistent with antigen-driven responses. After repeated subsampling, the strength of the expansion versus patch-test correlation and the threshold at which it became significant changed.

The library was prepared using RACE. The run used a NextSeq 500. Library preparation attached unique molecular identifiers to individual cDNA molecules for quantitative, reproducible TCR counting. For every blood RNA sample, sequencing covered both the TCR alpha and TCR beta chains. In the authors' own workflow: A median of roughly 98,000 TCRs per sample was observed, with a range of about 20,000 to 690,600. The Decombinator software suite was used to annotate the V, J and CDR3 of the TCR reads. To make PS versus PT1 abundance plots, every sample was subsampled to the same number of TCRs (28,000). TCRs were defined as expanded if absent before sensitization and observed at least eight times at the 2-week time point. TCRdb passed the public sequencing reads through fastp at Q25 and MiXCR, retaining productive beta sequences. Every CDR3 protein is listed once, alongside the most common genes and DNA of its rows. The V and J calls, along with clone size, are taken from TCRdb and not from the paper's own processing. In this sample the table shows under 70,000 distinct CDR3 sequences, 11% of which occur a single time. Approximately 3.9% of the sample rests with the top ten.

Rearrangement joined TRBV7-2 to TRBJ2-6, with 8 bases aligning to TRBD1. The sequence was obtained from a woman aged 40 to 50 with alopecia areata. Some clones in this sample may be carry-over from other donors' samples. The source was whole blood, collected in connection with sensitization to the hapten diphenylcyclopropenone (DPC). The DNA reads as follows: TGTGCCAGCAGCCGTTCGTCGCAGGGGGCGTCTGGGGCCAACGTCCTGACTTTC. Translated, this gives CASSRSSQGASGANVLTF.